These 30 T cell receptor beta chains came from one sample sequenced in a study of T cell responses to AZD1222 COVID-19 vaccine. Repertoires were generated with immunoSEQ multiplex PCR, while TCRdb's copy carries only in-frame clones and drops some. This sample yields roughly 110,000 clones, of which roughly 90% are seen a single time; roughly 9% belongs to the top ten. The specimen was peripheral blood, collected 28 days after the second AZD1222 dose. The origin of the receptors is an adult who received the AZD1222 COVID-19 vaccine.

This clone was observed a handful of times. The chain employs TRBV5-1 and TRBJ2-2; D not certain. V dropped 5 bases and J dropped 7 bases, with 9 bases sitting between them. Germline V gives CDR1 SGHRS, CDR2 YFSETQ. The CDR3 runs 12 residues. The DNA for the CDR3 is TGCGCCAGCAGTCCAGCTCTCGGGGAGCTGTTTTTT. This gives the protein CASSPALGELFF.

The gene calls are TRBV5-4 and TRBJ1-6; D is unresolved. Germline CDR1 reads SGHNT; CDR2 reads YYREEE (reference sequence). This CDR3 region has 14 residues. Trimming shortened V by 0 bases and J by 4 bases, and 5 bases separated the two germline ends. The CDR3 DNA sequence: TGTGCCAGCAGCTTGGGGGGATATAATTCACCCCTCCACTTT. Its protein is CASSLGGYNSPLHF.

J is TRBJ1-6 and V is TRBV7-8; tentatively, D is TRBD1 (5 bases). CDR3 length: 17 residues. Looked up from germline, CDR1 is SGHVS and CDR2 is FQNEAQ. The V end was cut by 6 bases, the J end by 8 bases, with 23 bases between. CDR3 in DNA: TGTGCCAGCAGTACTTATAATCTGGGGGTCAAGGATTCACCCCTCCACTTT. This gives the protein CASSTYNLGVKDSPLHF.

The chain has TRBV20-1 and TRBJ2-6; a weak D match, TRBD2 (5 bases). Germline CDR1 is DFQATT and CDR2 is SNEGSKA (reference sequence). The CDR3 extends over 18 amino acids. V was clipped by 3 bases and J by 0 bases, with 18 bases between them. Here the CDR3 DNA reads TGCAGTGCTAGTTCTTATCGGGATATTACCTCTGGGGCCAACGTCCTGACTTTC. Protein product: CSASSYRDITSGANVLTF.

The chain recombines TRBV11-2 with TRBJ2-7; tentative D call: TRBD1 (5 bases). Between the trimmed V and J ends, which lost 1 base and 0 bases, there was a span of 10 bases. The CDR3 extends over 15 amino acids. Germline-derived CDR1 and CDR2 are SGHAT and FQNNGV. CDR3 coding DNA: TGTGCCAGCAGCTTAGGCCGGACACCCTCCTACGAGCAGTACTTC. Its translation is CASSLGRTPSYEQYF.

The chain links TRBV7-9 to TRBJ1-2; TRBD1 is a possible D gene (6 bases). Trimming took 5 bases from V and 4 from J, leaving 17 bases between them. The CDR3 loop spans 15 amino acids. From germline, CDR1 is SEHNR and CDR2 FQNEAQ (reference sequence). CDR3 sequence: CASSPQGPGAYGYTF. The CDR3 DNA sequence: TGTGCCAGCAGCCCCCAGGGTCCGGGGGCCTATGGCTACACCTTC. Variable domain in full (rest from reference TRBV7-9 and TRBJ1-2): DTGVSQNPRHKITKRGQNVTFRCDPISEHNRLYWYRQTLGQGPEFLTYFQNEAQLEKSRLLSDRFSAERPKGSFSTLEIQRTEQGDSAMYLCASSPQGPGAYGYTFGSGTRLTVV.

This clone showed up just once. V usage is TRBV28 and J usage is TRBJ1-2, with D possibly matching TRBD1 (5 bases). Germline lookup yields CDR1 MDHEN and CDR2 SYDVKM. This CDR3 has 12 residues. Trimming stripped 5 bases from V and 4 bases from J, with 8 bases between. The CDR3 sequence: CASSPDTYGYTF. CDR3 coding DNA: TGTGCCAGCAGTCCGGACACCTATGGCTACACCTTC.

This rearrangement joins TRBV2 to TRBJ2-5; 12 bases map to TRBD2. This CDR3 region has 15 residues. V lost 7 bases and J lost 2; bases outside the gene matches: 5. CDR1 SNHLY and CDR2 FYNNEI come from the germline V gene. CDR3 residues: CASTIGLAGQETQYF. Written as DNA, the CDR3 is TGTGCCAGCACTATCGGACTAGCGGGACAAGAGACCCAGTACTTC.

This chain links TRBV6-5 with TRBJ2-1, with a possible D match to TRBD2 (7 bases). This CDR3 has 14 residues. With 8 bases removed from V and 2 bases from J, the gap between germline ends came to 13 bases. Germline loops: CDR1 MNHEY, CDR2 SVGAGI. The CDR3 DNA follows: TGTGCCAGCGCTAGGGGGGGCGCCTACAATGAGCAGTTCTTC. This gives the protein CASARGGAYNEQFF.

Turning to this clone: The same CDR3 also results from other DNA sequences found in this sample. The rearrangement joins TRBV18 to TRBJ1-3; D not resolved. The CDR3 sequence is 13 residues long. V lost 1 base and J 6 bases, leaving 7 bases between the germline ends. Germline CDR1 and CDR2: KGHSH and LQKENI. The CDR3 DNA reads as TGTGCCAGCTCACCACGCCAAGAAAACACCATATATTTT. Translated: CASSPRQENTIYF. The full variable domain, in which reference TRBV18 and TRBJ1-3 provide the parts outside the CDR3, is NAGVMQNPRHLVRRRGQEARLRCSPMKGHSHVYWYRQLPEEGLKFMVYLQKENIIDESGMPKERFSAEFPKEGPSILRIQQVVRGDSAAYFCASSPRQENTIYFGEGSWLTVV.

This chain joins TRBV20-1 and TRBJ1-6; D gene ambiguous. The germline V gene encodes CDR1 DFQATT and CDR2 SNEGSKA (reference sequence). This CDR3 is 11 amino acids long. V dropped 1 base and J dropped 8 bases, with 3 bases sitting between them. The CDR3 loop is CSARVDSPLHF. The CDR3 bases are TGCAGTGCTAGAGTGGATTCACCCCTCCACTTT.

The V call is TRBV9, the J call TRBJ2-3, with D hard to call. Germline values: CDR1 SGDLS, CDR2 YYNGEE. This CDR3 has 13 amino acids. Deletions cut 2 bases from V and 2 bases from J, with 6 bases between. The CDR3 protein is CASSVGNTDTQYF. The DNA for the CDR3 is TGTGCCAGCAGCGTGGGTAACACAGATACGCAGTATTTT.

A few counts support this clone. The rearrangement uses TRBV5-1 and TRBJ2-7, with 9 bases that match TRBD1. CDR3 length: 16 amino acids. The trim removed 1 base at V and 3 bases at J, leaving 8 bases unmatched. CDR1 and CDR2 (germline): SGHRS, YFSETQ. The CDR3 nucleotides read TGCGCCAGCAGCTTGACCCTTCGGGACAGGGACTACGAGCAGTACTTC. As protein: CASSLTLRDRDYEQYF.

The V gene is TRBV24-1, the J gene TRBJ2-1; 7 nucleotides match TRBD1. Germline V lookup: CDR1 KGHDR, CDR2 SFDVKD. V lost 4 bases and J lost 8; bases outside the gene matches: 10. The CDR3 is 15 amino acids. The CDR3 DNA follows: TGTGCCACCAGTGACTCGGGACAGTTATTCGATGAGCAGTTCTTC. Its protein product is CATSDSGQLFDEQFF.

The V gene is TRBV10-3, the J gene TRBJ1-2; TRBD1 matches 8 bases. The CDR3 totals 15 residues. V was pared by 4 bases and J by 4 bases, with 8 bases of the junction left unmatched. The germline V gene encodes CDR1 ENHRY and CDR2 SYGVKD. CDR3 sequence (DNA): TGTGCCATCAGTGGCCCGCACAGGGGGGGCTATGGCTACACCTTC. Its protein product is CAISGPHRGGYGYTF.

The chain joins TRBV5-1 to TRBJ1-1; no definite D call. The CDR3 sequence is 12 residues long. V dropped 2 bases and J dropped 5 bases, with 7 bases sitting between them. CDR1 SGHRS and CDR2 YFSETQ come from the germline V gene. The CDR3 region has the DNA TGCGCCAGCAGCTTTGCGGGGACTGAAGCTTTCTTT. Amino acid sequence: CASSFAGTEAFF.

The V and J genes are TRBV7-8 and TRBJ1-1; possible D gene TRBD1, 5 bases. Germline CDR1 and CDR2: SGHVS and FQNEAQ. Trimming removed 1 base at V and 3 bases at J, with 21 bases between. The CDR3 sequence is 18 residues long. The CDR3 loop is CASSLDYGREIRDTEAFF. CDR3 nucleotides: TGTGCCAGCAGCTTAGACTACGGCAGGGAGATTCGGGACACTGAAGCTTTCTTT.

The V call is TRBV7-2, the J call TRBJ1-5; no clear D gene. Looked up from germline, CDR1 is SGHTA and CDR2 is FQGNSA. This CDR3 spans 10 amino acids. V lost 5 bases, J lost 6 bases, and 2 bases lay in between. CDR3 sequence: CASSPQPQHF. The CDR3, as DNA: TGTGCCAGCAGCCCTCAGCCCCAGCATTTT.

This chain uses TRBV24-1 with TRBJ1-3; 7 nucleotides match TRBD1. This CDR3 contains 16 residues. CDR1 is KGHDR, CDR2 SFDVKD, per germline. V gave up 3 bases and J gave up 4 bases; unmatched junction bases: 8. DNA of the CDR3: TGTGCCACCAGTGATAGCCCTACAGGGGAAGGAAACACCATATATTTT. The encoded protein is CATSDSPTGEGNTIYF.

The chain uses TRBV5-1 and TRBJ2-3; D is perhaps TRBD2 (6 bases). The CDR3 has 18 residues. Per germline, CDR1 SGHRS and CDR2 YFSETQ. V lost 0 bases and J lost 3, with 20 bases in between. The CDR3 DNA is TGCGCCAGCAGCTTGGGCGACTTTGGGCTAGCGAGGACAGATACGCAGTATTTT. The encoded protein is CASSLGDFGLARTDTQYF.

The chain combines TRBV4-3 with TRBJ2-3, with TRBD2 as a possible D gene (5 bases). CDR1 and CDR2 from the germline V gene are LGHNA and YSLEER. The length of the CDR3 is 19 residues. Trimming took off 0 bases at V and 2 bases at J, with 21 bases between the two ends. Here the CDR3 DNA reads TGCGCCAGCAGCCAAGATTATCGAGGGCAAGCGGCAACCACAGATACGCAGTATTTT. This encodes CASSQDYRGQAATTDTQYF.

The chain is built from TRBV27 and TRBJ2-7, with D perhaps given as TRBD1 or TRBD2 (5 bases each). Looked up from germline, CDR1 is MNHEY and CDR2 is SMNVEV (reference sequence). Trimming removed 0 bases at V and 1 base at J, with 7 bases between. The CDR3 is 14 residues long. CDR3 loop: CASSLSGESYEQYF. The CDR3 bases are TGTGCCAGCAGTTTATCGGGGGAGTCCTACGAGCAGTACTTC.

The CDR3 region has the DNA TGTGCCATCAGTGTGAACAGGGGATTGGGAGAAAAACTGTTTTTT. Translated: CAISVNRGLGEKLFF. The chain links TRBV10-3 to TRBJ1-4, with 7 bases identical to TRBD1. Germline V gene sequence: CDR1 ENHRY, CDR2 SYGVKD. J was trimmed by 8 bases and V by 4 bases; bases with no gene match: 10. The CDR3 loop spans 15 amino acids.

The V and J genes are TRBV4-2 and TRBJ1-1; TRBD1 aligns across 9 bases. The ends lost 0 bases at V and 5 bases at J; junction bases unmatched: 7. Germline CDR1 reads LGHNA; CDR2 reads YNFKEQ. The CDR3 runs 16 residues. In DNA, the CDR3 is TGTGCCAGCAGCCAAGATCGGGACAGGGTGTGGACTGAAGCTTTCTTT. This gives the protein CASSQDRDRVWTEAFF.

J is TRBJ1-2 and V is TRBV7-2, with D hard to call. Looked up from germline, CDR1 is SGHTA and CDR2 is FQGNSA. The CDR3 is 14 amino acids. The ends were cut back, 1 base at V and 2 bases at J, with 8 bases in the middle. CDR3 in DNA: TGTGCCAGCAGCTTAGATCTGTTGAACTATGGCTACACCTTC. Translated, it gives CASSLDLLNYGYTF.

This sequence joins TRBV28 and TRBJ2-7; a weak D match, TRBD1 (6 bases). V was shortened by 7 bases and J by 3 bases, with 16 bases between the two germline ends. Germline V lookup: CDR1 MDHEN, CDR2 SYDVKM. This CDR3 spans 14 amino acids. CDR3 region: CASTHRGKSYEQYF. Written as DNA, the CDR3 is TGTGCCAGCACCCATAGGGGGAAGAGCTACGAGCAGTACTTC.

The chain joins TRBV12-5 to TRBJ2-7; TRBD1 matches at 8 bases. The CDR3 is 14 residues long. V was pared by 5 bases and J by 2 bases, with 5 bases of the junction left unmatched. Germline assignment: CDR1 LGHNT and CDR2 FRNRAP. The CDR3 spells CASGHRTGPYEQYF. In DNA form, the CDR3 reads TGTGCTAGTGGTCACAGGACAGGGCCCTACGAGCAGTACTTC.

The chain links TRBV28 to TRBJ2-1; tentatively, D is TRBD2 (6 bases). This CDR3 spans 15 amino acids. V lost 6 bases to trimming and J lost 9 bases, with 21 bases between them. CDR1 is MDHEN, CDR2 SYDVKM, per germline. The CDR3 coding sequence is TGTGCCAGCAGACCTTCCGGGACTTCCCGGGGTGAGCAGTTCTTC. The encoded protein is CASRPSGTSRGEQFF.

The chain has TRBV19 and TRBJ2-7, with TRBD2 matching 8 bases. CDR1 and CDR2 from the germline V gene are LNHDA and SQIVND (reference sequence). The CDR3 is 17 residues long. J was trimmed by 3 bases and V by 3 bases; bases with no gene match: 13. CDR3 in DNA: TGTGCCAGTAGTATTGGTACTAGCGGAAGACTCATCTACGAGCAGTACTTC. It encodes CASSIGTSGRLIYEQYF.

The rearrangement links TRBV7-3 to TRBJ2-3, with TRBD2 matching over 8 bases. Unmatched junction bases numbered 2, after V lost 2 bases and J lost 4 bases. The CDR3 sequence is 14 residues long. Germline-derived CDR1 and CDR2 are SGHTA and FQGTGA. This CDR3 is CASSLSGGADTQYF. The CDR3 DNA is TGTGCCAGCAGCTTATCCGGGGGGGCAGATACGCAGTATTTT.